The TCR beta chain under discussion was sequenced for a study of blood T cells in healthy people across ages. Overall study findings and caveats: Versus aged donors, long-lived donors had higher diversity and more naive CD4+ cells. Unknown donor CMV status possibly confounded expanded clonotype changes. Total diversity from one million sequenced T cells was likely underestimated.

A second PCR, run for about 6 to 12 cycles, used a sample-barcoded 5' primer plus a J-beta primer mix. One entry per CDR3 protein, called by TCRdb with MiXCR from the 5' RACE reads. Seen here are 1.2 million to 1.5 million distinct CDR3 sequences, approximately 38% observed once, and the top ten hold 7.9%. Between the trimmed V and J ends, which lost 0 bases and 0 bases, there was a span of 11 bases. The germline V gene has CDR1 SGHRS and CDR2 YFSETQ. The CDR3 has 16 residues. This clonotype has more than one count but fewer than ten. The antigen remains undetermined. PBMCs numbering at least 6 million were isolated per sample.

The specimen was blood. The receptor was isolated from a woman aged 18-30 years in good health. V is TRBV5-1 and J is TRBJ2-3; weak D call: TRBD1 (6 bases). CDR3: CASSLDGQTSTDTQYF. The CDR3 DNA is TGCGCCAGCAGCTTGGATGGACAGACTAGCACAGATACGCAGTATTTT.